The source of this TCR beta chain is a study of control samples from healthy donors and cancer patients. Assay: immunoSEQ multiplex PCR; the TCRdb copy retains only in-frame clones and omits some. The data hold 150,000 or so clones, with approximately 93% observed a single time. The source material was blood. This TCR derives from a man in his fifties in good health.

The CDR3 spells CASALRTGETQPQHF. As DNA, the CDR3 is TGTGCTAGTGCCCTCCGGACAGGGGAAACTCAGCCCCAGCATTTT. This chain uses TRBV12-5 with TRBJ1-5, with 9 nucleotides matching TRBD1. Germline V gene lookup returns CDR1 LGHNT and CDR2 FRNRAP. This CDR3 comprises 15 residues. The trim removed 7 bases at V and 6 bases at J, leaving 10 bases unmatched. Supplemented by reference TRBV12-5 and TRBJ1-5, the full variable domain reads DARVTQTPRHKVTEMGQEVTMRCQPILGHNTVFWYRQTMMQGLELLAYFRNRAPLDDSGMPKDRFSAEMPDATLATLKIQPSEPRDSAVYFCASALRTGETQPQHFGDGTRLSIL.